These 25 T cell receptor beta chains came from one sample sequenced in a study of T cell changes during pregnancy in multiple sclerosis. Produced via immunoSEQ multiplex PCR; TCRdb's table is partial and in-frame only. The sample lists 40,000 to 60,000 clones; 94% were seen once. This specimen consisted of CD8+ T cells from peripheral blood mononuclear cells, obtained before pregnancy. The receptors were sampled from a female donor with multiple sclerosis, enrolled in a pregnancy study.

The J gene is TRBJ1-2, the V gene TRBV13; 7 bases fit TRBD1. Germline CDR1 is PRHDT and CDR2 is FYEKMQ (reference sequence). The J segment lost 4 bases and the V segment lost 5 bases, leaving 10 bases of the junction unmatched. This CDR3 spans 15 amino acids. CDR3 nucleotide sequence: TGTGCCAGCAGCCCGGGACAGACGCTCTCCTATGGCTACACCTTC. This codes for CASSPGQTLSYGYTF.

The V gene is TRBV7-9, the J gene TRBJ2-7, with TRBD1 identical over 9 bases. Germline CDR1 is SEHNR and CDR2 is FQNEAQ (reference sequence). The V and J ends lost 6 bases and 5 bases, in that order; junction bases with no gene match: 11. The CDR3 has 15 amino acids. CDR3 loop: CASRTGTGRTHEQYF. CDR3 coding DNA: TGTGCCAGCAGGACCGGGACAGGGAGGACGCACGAGCAGTACTTC.

This clone has only one observation. The rearrangement uses TRBV2 and TRBJ2-7; D ambiguous. The CDR3 runs 13 residues. V was cut by 7 bases and J by 3 bases, with 13 bases left in between. The germline V gene has CDR1 SNHLY and CDR2 FYNNEI. The CDR3 DNA is TGTGCCAGCACCGAGGAACCCTACTACGAGCAGTACTTC. It specifies CASTEEPYYEQYF.

The chain joins TRBV29-1 to TRBJ2-7, with 9 bases aligning to TRBD1. Germline CDR1 reads SQVTM; CDR2 reads ANQGSEA. V trimming: 5 bases; J trimming: 1 base; junction bases outside the gene matches: 9. The CDR3 runs to 15 residues. The CDR3 loop reads CSVSRQGGNSYEQYF. The CDR3 coding sequence is TGCAGCGTTTCGAGACAGGGGGGAAATTCCTACGAGCAGTACTTC.

DNA for the CDR3: TGTGCCAGCAGCCCTCAGGGGTACACAGATACGCAGTATTTT. It yields the protein CASSPQGYTDTQYF. The chain joins TRBV7-6 to TRBJ2-3, with D perhaps TRBD1 (6 bases). Germline V gives CDR1 SGHVS, CDR2 FNYEAQ. The CDR3 totals 14 residues. V gave up 5 bases and J gave up 2 bases, with 11 bases separating them.

This clone was seen a handful of times. The rearrangement joins TRBV7-6 to TRBJ2-7, with 7 bases matching TRBD1. V lost 5 bases, J lost 4 bases, and 11 bases stayed unmatched. CDR1 SGHVS and CDR2 FNYEAQ come from the germline V gene. This CDR3 is 15 amino acids long. Here the CDR3 reads CASSAQQGLFYEQYF. The CDR3 DNA reads TGTGCCAGCAGCGCGCAACAGGGGTTGTTTTACGAGCAGTACTTC.

The chain combines TRBV7-9 with TRBJ2-7; a possible D gene is TRBD2 (5 bases). Germline CDR1 SEHNR, CDR2 FQNEAQ (reference sequence). Trimming stripped 5 bases from V and 3 bases from J, with 17 bases between. CDR3 length: 15 amino acids. CDR3 amino acids: CASSNSATGHYEQYF. DNA for the CDR3: TGTGCCAGCAGCAATAGCGCAACCGGTCACTACGAGCAGTACTTC.

The V and J genes are TRBV2 and TRBJ1-2, with TRBD1 identical over 7 bases. Germline V gene sequence: CDR1 SNHLY, CDR2 FYNNEI. Trimming removed 2 bases from V and 4 bases from J; junction bases left unmatched: 10. The CDR3 runs to 16 residues. The CDR3 is CASSETVEGASYGYTF. In DNA form, the CDR3 reads TGTGCCAGCAGTGAAACGGTAGAGGGGGCAAGCTATGGCTACACCTTC. The whole variable domain, remainder taken from reference TRBV2 and TRBJ1-2, is EPEVTQTPSHQVTQMGQEVILRCVPISNHLYFYWYRQILGQKVEFLVSFYNNEISEKSEIFDDQFSVERPDGSNFTLKIRSTKLEDSAMYFCASSETVEGASYGYTFGSGTRLTVV.

The chain joins TRBV19 to TRBJ2-7; D perhaps matches TRBD1 (5 bases). This CDR3 spans 14 amino acids. Germline CDR1 reads LNHDA; CDR2 reads SQIVND (reference sequence). V lost 3 bases, J lost 5 bases, and 14 bases lay in between. CDR3: CASSMPTARDEQYF. The CDR3 DNA is TGTGCCAGTAGTATGCCGACAGCTCGGGACGAGCAGTACTTC.

The rearrangement links TRBV27 to TRBJ2-1; D is undetermined. The V and J ends lost 2 bases and 6 bases respectively, with 8 bases between them. The germline gives CDR1 MNHEY, CDR2 SMNVEV (reference sequence). CDR3 size: 13 residues. In DNA, the CDR3 is TGTGCCAGCAGTTTAGCCCCGGGCAATGAGCAGTTCTTC. It is translated as CASSLAPGNEQFF.

The chain has TRBV19 and TRBJ2-7; 8 nucleotides line up with TRBD1. After removal of 6 bases from V and 3 bases from J, the junction contained 10 bases not matched to a gene. Germline CDR1 is LNHDA and CDR2 is SQIVND (reference sequence). The CDR3 length is 15 residues. The CDR3 sequence is CASSPGQGGIYEQYF. In DNA form, the CDR3 reads TGTGCCAGTAGCCCAGGACAGGGTGGTATCTACGAGCAGTACTTC.

The V gene is TRBV19, the J gene TRBJ2-1, with 9 bases matching TRBD2. The CDR3 consists of 15 residues. The V gene's germline CDR1 is LNHDA and CDR2 SQIVND (reference sequence). Trimming at V came to 0 bases and at J to 5 bases, leaving 2 bases not matched to a gene. The CDR3 is CASSIESSGNNEQFF. CDR3 in DNA: TGTGCCAGTAGTATAGAGTCTAGCGGGAACAATGAGCAGTTCTTC.

This CDR3 is CASSSSVGFTEAFF. In DNA, the CDR3 is TGTGCCAGCAGCTCTAGCGTGGGGTTCACTGAAGCTTTCTTT. The genes are TRBV7-6 and TRBJ1-1; no reliable D call. V lost 4 bases to trimming and J lost 4 bases, with 13 bases between them. CDR1 SGHVS and CDR2 FNYEAQ come from the germline V gene. This CDR3 is 14 amino acids long.

The chain links TRBV13 to TRBJ1-3, with TRBD1 matching 7 bases. The germline CDR1 and CDR2 sequences are PRHDT and FYEKMQ (reference sequence). The V and J ends lost 5 bases and 4 bases, in that order; junction bases with no gene match: 5. The CDR3 covers 14 residues. DNA for the CDR3: TGTGCCAGCAGCCCCGGGACAGAAGGAAACACCATATATTTT. This sequence encodes CASSPGTEGNTIYF.

This clone was seen a single time. The chain joins TRBV19 to TRBJ1-4; a possible D gene is TRBD1 (5 bases). Germline CDR1 and CDR2: LNHDA and SQIVND (reference sequence). The V gene lost 3 bases and the J gene lost 12 bases, with 20 bases spanning the gap. The CDR3 covers 15 residues. CDR3 region: CASSIVADSIGELFF. CDR3 sequence (DNA): TGTGCCAGTAGTATCGTCGCAGACTCGATAGGGGAACTGTTTTTT.

The rearrangement links TRBV6-6 to TRBJ2-2; 8 bases are shared with TRBD2. The CDR3 covers 16 residues. Germline V gives CDR1 MNHNY, CDR2 SVGAGI (reference sequence). Unmatched junction bases numbered 7, after V lost 5 bases and J lost 2 bases. Written as DNA, the CDR3 is TGTGCCAGCAGTATGTTTAGCGGGATTAACACCGGGGAGCTGTTTTTT. Its translation is CASSMFSGINTGELFF.

Concerning this clone: This CDR3 is also generated by other DNA sequences in the sample. The genes are TRBV5-4 and TRBJ2-7; the match to TRBD1 covers 11 bases. The V and J ends lost 5 bases and 4 bases, in that order; junction bases with no gene match: 5. The CDR3 sequence is 14 residues long. Germline V gene lookup returns CDR1 SGHNT and CDR2 YYREEE (reference sequence). CDR3 in DNA: TGTGCCAGCAGTCCCGGGACAGGGGGTTACGAGCAGTACTTC. As protein: CASSPGTGGYEQYF.

V and J are TRBV19 and TRBJ1-1, with D possibly being TRBD1 (6 bases). CDR3 length: 13 amino acids. Trimming left V 5 bases short and J 4 bases short, with 11 bases between. Germline CDR1 is LNHDA and CDR2 is SQIVND (reference sequence). The CDR3 DNA follows: TGTGCCAGTAGTGCGGGGGCGGTCACTGAAGCTTTCTTT. Translation: CASSAGAVTEAFF. The variable domain in full, with the rest retrieved from reference TRBV19 and TRBJ1-1, is DGGITQSPKYLFRKEGQNVTLSCEQNLNHDAMYWYRQDPGQGLRLIYYSQIVNDFQKGDIAEGYSVSREKKESFPLTVTSAQKNPTAFYLCASSAGAVTEAFFGQGTRLTVV.

V usage is TRBV6-5 and J usage is TRBJ2-7; TRBD1 might be the D (6 bases). Between the trimmed V and J ends, which lost 9 bases and 0 bases, there was a span of 12 bases. The germline CDR1 and CDR2 sequences are MNHEY and SVGAGI. The CDR3 is 13 amino acids. CDR3 sequence reads: CASKTGSSYEQYF. DNA of the CDR3: TGTGCCAGTAAGACAGGAAGCTCCTACGAGCAGTACTTC.

This CDR3 is CASSQASGINSGNTIYF. The CDR3 bases are TGTGCCAGCAGCCAAGCTTCGGGGATAAACTCTGGAAACACCATATATTTT. The rearrangement links TRBV4-2 to TRBJ1-3; unclear D gene. The CDR3 sequence is 17 residues long. Germline CDR1 reads LGHNA; CDR2 reads YNFKEQ. The V and J ends lost 1 base and 0 bases respectively, with 13 bases between them.

This clone appeared once. The chain recombines TRBV28 with TRBJ1-2; D not certain. CDR1 and CDR2 (germline): MDHEN, SYDVKM. The CDR3 consists of 14 residues. V lost 3 bases and J lost 4, with 12 bases in between. As DNA, the CDR3 is TGTGCCAGCAGTTTCCGCGGACTAGCCTATGGCTACACCTTC. Protein sequence: CASSFRGLAYGYTF.

The chain employs TRBV12-5 and TRBJ2-7; 11 nucleotides match TRBD2. The junction had 11 bases not matched to a gene; V was cut back by 5 bases and J by 2 bases. The CDR3 is 17 amino acids. CDR1 is LGHNT, CDR2 FRNRAP, per germline. The CDR3 protein is CASGPPLPGLAAYEQYF. The CDR3 DNA follows: TGTGCTAGTGGTCCCCCCCTGCCGGGACTAGCGGCCTACGAGCAGTACTTC.

This clone was recorded a few times. The genes are TRBV4-2 and TRBJ2-3; weak D call: TRBD2 (6 bases). V was clipped by 1 base and J by 2 bases, with 10 bases between them. This CDR3 region has 15 residues. Germline lookup yields CDR1 LGHNA and CDR2 YNFKEQ. CDR3 nucleotides: TGTGCCAGCAGCCAAGGAGTAGCGGACACAGATACGCAGTATTTT. Protein product: CASSQGVADTDTQYF.

This chain uses TRBV2 with TRBJ2-3; 8 bases agree with TRBD2. CDR1 is SNHLY and CDR2 is FYNNEI in the germline V gene. The CDR3 is 14 amino acids. Trimming cost V 6 bases and J 2 bases; bases outside gene matches: 4. The CDR3 is CASRAGVLTDTQYF. The CDR3, as DNA: TGTGCCAGCAGAGCGGGAGTCCTCACAGATACGCAGTATTTT.

This clone was detected only once. The chain couples TRBV15 to TRBJ1-2; 9 bases are shared with TRBD1. Germline CDR1 LNHNV, CDR2 YYDKDF (reference sequence). The CDR3 totals 13 residues. The V gene end was trimmed by 6 bases and the J gene end by 4 bases; junction bases not matched to a gene: 3. CDR3 loop: CATRGQGGYGYTF. The CDR3 coding sequence is TGTGCCACCAGGGGACAGGGAGGCTATGGCTACACCTTC.